Included here is one T cell receptor beta chain sequence, with context. The data belong to a study of control samples from healthy donors and cancer patients. Some clones are missing from TCRdb's copy, which holds only in-frame ones; the method was immunoSEQ multiplex PCR. Of about 53,000 clones in the sample, roughly 90% are singletons; the top ten hold roughly an eighth. Per the germline V gene, CDR1 is MGHDK and CDR2 is SYGVNS. This CDR3 region has 13 residues. V gave up 5 bases and J gave up 5 bases; unmatched junction bases: 5. This rearrangement joins TRBV25-1 to TRBJ2-7, with 8 bases fitting TRBD1. Sequenced input: PBMCs. The TCR originated in a man in his sixties with head and neck cancer. The CDR3 loop is CASSRQGLNEQYF. CDR3 DNA sequence: TGTGCCAGCAGTCGACAGGGGTTGAACGAGCAGTACTTC.